The present T cell receptor beta chain was sequenced within a study of molecular identifiers for immune sequencing clone quantification. Study outcomes and limitations: Whereas clones above 20 RNA copies held under 1% of naive-cell molecules, they held over 97% of effector molecules.

CDR1 is LNHDA and CDR2 is SQIVND in the germline V gene (reference sequence). The CDR3 runs to 16 residues. Trimming stripped 2 bases from V and 0 bases from J, with 12 bases between. Naive CD8 library inputs spanned roughly 17,000 to 1,100,000 sorted cells and 10%, 30% or 50% RNA. TCRdb ran MiXCR on the PCR reads and lists one entry per CDR3 protein. The sample has about 54,000 distinct CDR3 sequences; roughly 24% are singletons. For this clonotype: Its target is unknown. A single base separates this from a much larger clone, so it may be a read error.

The sequencing input was naive CD8+ T cells from blood, with Jurkat cell RNA spiked in. Subset indicated: FACS-sorted CD8+CD4-CCR7+CD45RA+ naive T cells. This sequence joins TRBV19 and TRBJ2-3; possibly TRBD2 for D (6 bases). The sequence derives from a human donor in good health. Some libraries in this study had Jurkat cell RNA spiked in. The CDR3 is CASSILAFASTDTQYF. CDR3 sequence (DNA): TGTGCCAGTAGTATACTAGCGTTCGCTAGCACAGATACGCAGTATTTT.